This TCR beta chain was found in a study of T-cell reconstitution after alpha-beta-depleted transplantation in children. Regarding the study as a whole: T-cell numbers and diversity one year post-transplant derived largely from freshly generated T cells. Reportedly, roughly two months post-transplant, alpha-beta T cells arose from several hundred expanded graft clones. At day 60, the high TCRbeta diversity found in some patients originated from recipient T cells and thymic progenitors that had survived.

TCRbeta library construction was performed incorporating unique molecular identifiers. TCRdb reprocessed the PCR reads with MiXCR, giving one entry per CDR3 protein. The sample consists of almost 500,000 distinct CDR3 sequences, roughly a tenth of them appearing once. Losses at the gene ends were 0 bases for V and 1 base for J; bases not matched to a gene: 9. The CDR3 runs to 17 residues. The germline V gene has CDR1 MGHRA and CDR2 YSYEKL. Comments on this clonotype: Antigen: not known.

This clonotype originated in a child aged 2-15 years with inherited bone marrow failure, due to receive a stem cell transplant. The chain has TRBV4-1 and TRBJ2-7, with 7 bases aligning to TRBD2. The sequencing used PBMCs, collected before TCRalphabeta/CD19-depleted stem cell transplant. The CDR3 region is CASSQEASSGLSYEQYF. CDR3 in DNA: TGCGCCAGCAGCCAAGAGGCCTCTAGCGGCTTATCCTACGAGCAGTACTTC.